This T cell receptor (beta chain) was sequenced for a study of blood T cell repertoires in COVID-19. Turning to the study itself: Samples of COVID-19 (acute and convalescent) were obtained from the United States, Italy and Spain.

The V end lost 7 bases, the J end lost 0 bases, and 13 bases lay between the germline ends. Per germline, CDR1 SGDLS and CDR2 YYNGEE. The CDR3 spans 14 residues. There are a few counts of this clone. Original data processing: The authors estimated nucleated cell counts from reference gene primer amplification. TCRdb's copy holds only in-frame clones and misses some; the assay was immunoSEQ multiplex PCR. The D gene and trimming were derived from the DNA, and the V and J assignments and clone size from that table. The data contain 120,000 to 150,000 clones, 65% to 80% of them singletons. The origin of this receptor is a man between 50 and 59 years old with acute or convalescent COVID-19. The sequenced material came from peripheral blood. The chain uses TRBV9 and TRBJ1-1; D unclear. CDR3 nucleotides: TGTGCCAGCGGAAACTACCCAATGAACACTGAAGCTTTCTTT. It encodes CASGNYPMNTEAFF.